Listed below are T cell receptor beta chains from one sample, sequenced in a study of response to subunit inactivated influenza vaccine. TCRdb reprocessed the RT-PCR reads with MiXCR, giving one entry per CDR3 protein. Among around 520,000 distinct CDR3 sequences listed, roughly 10% were seen once. The sample in question was PBMCs from blood, obtained on the day of vaccination. These receptors all come from a man in his fifties who received an inactivated influenza vaccine. Both conserved end residues are part of each CDR3. D genes are given only for firm matches. Size tells how often a clone was seen (once, few, many) or the class of an expanded clone, and some rows leave it out.

CDR3: CASSVDGRSSYNEQFF; DNA: TGTGCCAGCAGCGTAGATGGCCGGAGCTCCTACAATGAGCAGTTCTTC; V: TRBV9; size: few; J: TRBJ2-1; D: -
CDR3: CASSQVRGAYEQYF; DNA: TGTGCCAGCAGCCAAGTTAGGGGGGCCTACGAGCAGTACTTC; V: TRBV3-1; size: many; J: TRBJ2-7; D: -
CDR3: CASSSGGRGTQYF; DNA: TGTGCCAGCAGTTCCGGGGGTCGGGGGACCCAGTACTTC; V: TRBV27; size: few; J: TRBJ2-5; D: -
CDR3: CASRPPGTGAYEQYF; DNA: TGTGCCAGCAGACCCCCCGGGACAGGGGCTTACGAGCAGTACTTC; V: TRBV6-2/TRBV6-3; size: -; J: TRBJ2-7; D: TRBD1
CDR3: CASKVGGSTDTQYF; DNA: TGTGCCAGCAAGGTGGGAGGGAGCACAGATACGCAGTATTTT; V: TRBV27; size: few; J: TRBJ2-3; D: TRBD2
CDR3: CASSLEGQGTGELFF; DNA: TGCGCCAGCAGCTTGGAGGGACAGGGTACCGGGGAGCTGTTTTTT; V: TRBV5-1; size: -; J: TRBJ2-2; D: TRBD1
CDR3: CASSSRTNTEAFF; DNA: TGTGCCAGCAGTTCCCGGACGAACACTGAAGCTTTCTTT; V: TRBV28; size: few; J: TRBJ1-1; D: -
CDR3: CASSPVTGTYEQYF; DNA: TGTGCCAGCAGCCCTGTAACCGGCACCTACGAGCAGTACTTC; V: TRBV7-9; size: few; J: TRBJ2-7; D: -
CDR3: CASRMTGAYEQYF; DNA: TGTGCCAGCAGGATGACAGGCGCCTACGAGCAGTACTTC; V: TRBV25-1; size: -; J: TRBJ2-7; D: -
CDR3: CASSIARGRDTYEQYF; DNA: TGTGCCAGTAGTATAGCCCGCGGGAGGGATACCTACGAGCAGTACTTC; V: TRBV19; size: many; J: TRBJ2-7; D: TRBD2
CDR3: CASSFGTHGNTIYF; DNA: TGTGCCAGCAGCTTTGGTACACATGGAAACACCATATATTTT; V: TRBV5-6; size: many; J: TRBJ1-3; D: -